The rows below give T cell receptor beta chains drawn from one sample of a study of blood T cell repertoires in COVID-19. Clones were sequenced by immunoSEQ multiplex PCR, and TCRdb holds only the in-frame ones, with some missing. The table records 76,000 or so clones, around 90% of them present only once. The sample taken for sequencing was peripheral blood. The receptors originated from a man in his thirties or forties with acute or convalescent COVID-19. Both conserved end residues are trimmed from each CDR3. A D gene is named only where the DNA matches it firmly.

CDR3 protein: ASSPPGKGTGNPYEQY; J gene: TRBJ2-7; V gene: TRBV18; CDR3 length: 16; D gene: TRBD1
CDR3 protein: SVDHDRVNTEAF; J gene: TRBJ1-1; V gene: TRBV29-1; CDR3 length: 12; D gene: TRBD1
CDR3 protein: ASSQGRHRGRRGNTIY; J gene: TRBJ1-3; V gene: TRBV4-1; CDR3 length: 16; D gene: TRBD1
CDR3 protein: ASSESGRSRNEQF; J gene: TRBJ2-1; V gene: TRBV18; CDR3 length: 13; D gene: TRBD2
CDR3 protein: ASSVDRAGYNEQF; J gene: TRBJ2-1; V gene: TRBV9; CDR3 length: 13; D gene: NA
CDR3 protein: ASIEGGRFNEQF; J gene: TRBJ2-1; V gene: TRBV28; CDR3 length: 12; D gene: TRBD2
CDR3 protein: ASSNQPQH; J gene: TRBJ1-5; V gene: TRBV6-5; CDR3 length: 8; D gene: NA
CDR3 protein: ASSPTRGDGYT; J gene: TRBJ1-2; V gene: TRBV27; CDR3 length: 11; D gene: NA
CDR3 protein: ASSSGKGGANVLT; J gene: TRBJ2-6; V gene: TRBV7-7; CDR3 length: 13; D gene: NA
CDR3 protein: SASFGSEQF; J gene: TRBJ2-1; V gene: TRBV20-1; CDR3 length: 9; D gene: NA
CDR3 protein: ATSRDRVLAEAF; J gene: TRBJ1-1; V gene: TRBV15; CDR3 length: 12; D gene: NA
CDR3 protein: ASNRAGGLGETQY; J gene: TRBJ2-5; V gene: TRBV5-8; CDR3 length: 13; D gene: TRBD2
CDR3 protein: ASSEPLTAAGNTIY; J gene: TRBJ1-3; V gene: TRBV25-1; CDR3 length: 14; D gene: NA
CDR3 protein: ASSRPERSGNTIY; J gene: TRBJ1-3; V gene: TRBV7-9; CDR3 length: 13; D gene: NA
CDR3 protein: ASSLIGPGLVTDTQY; J gene: TRBJ2-3; V gene: TRBV3-1/TRBV3-2; CDR3 length: 15; D gene: TRBD2
CDR3 protein: ASSQEGDTQY; J gene: TRBJ2-3; V gene: TRBV7-8; CDR3 length: 10; D gene: NA
CDR3 protein: ASSLGQGFYGYT; J gene: TRBJ1-2; V gene: TRBV6-5; CDR3 length: 12; D gene: TRBD1
CDR3 protein: ASSRGGGAGNSPLH; J gene: TRBJ1-6; V gene: TRBV28; CDR3 length: 14; D gene: NA
CDR3 protein: ASSLYGGLNTEAF; J gene: TRBJ1-1; V gene: TRBV5-5; CDR3 length: 13; D gene: NA
CDR3 protein: ASRAMVGYEKLF; J gene: TRBJ1-4; V gene: TRBV2; CDR3 length: 12; D gene: NA
CDR3 protein: ASTTRPGWDNSPLH; J gene: TRBJ1-6; V gene: TRBV28; CDR3 length: 14; D gene: NA
CDR3 protein: ASSTGSYEQY; J gene: TRBJ2-7; V gene: TRBV19; CDR3 length: 10; D gene: NA
CDR3 protein: ASRPPQGRDGYT; J gene: TRBJ1-2; V gene: TRBV28; CDR3 length: 12; D gene: NA
CDR3 protein: ASSPTREETQY; J gene: TRBJ2-5; V gene: TRBV18; CDR3 length: 11; D gene: NA